This entry lists 17 T cell receptor beta chains sequenced from one sample in a study of blood T cell repertoires in COVID-19. Libraries were prepared by immunoSEQ multiplex PCR; TCRdb keeps only in-frame clonotypes and omits some of them. The data hold just over 150,000 clones, with 92% observed a single time. The sequenced sample consisted of peripheral blood. These receptors all stem from a man aged 30 to 39 with COVID-19, enrolled during active disease.

The chain uses TRBV4-3 and TRBJ1-2; possible D gene TRBD1, 6 bases. The V gene's germline CDR1 is LGHNA and CDR2 YSLEER. V lost 0 bases, J lost 8 bases, and 10 bases lay in between. The CDR3 sequence is 13 residues long. CDR3 sequence (DNA): TGCGCCAGCAGCCAAGACCGGACAGTCGGCTACACCTTC. Amino acids: CASSQDRTVGYTF.

The chain recombines TRBV11-2 with TRBJ1-6; possibly TRBD1 for D (5 bases). The germline gives CDR1 SGHAT, CDR2 FQNNGV. V gave up 1 base and J gave up 14 bases, with 18 bases separating them. This CDR3 has 15 residues. Written as DNA, the CDR3 is TGTGCCAGCAGCTTAGTATGGGCCAACCAGGGAACCCTCCACTTT. It codes for CASSLVWANQGTLHF.

The CDR3 nucleotides read TGCGCCAGCAGCCCACGGGACACCTTCTCCTACGAGCAGTACTTC. Protein product: CASSPRDTFSYEQYF. The chain couples TRBV5-1 to TRBJ2-7; D might be TRBD1 (6 bases). V lost 4 bases, J lost 0 bases, and 14 bases lay in between. There are 15 residues in the CDR3. Germline CDR1 reads SGHRS; CDR2 reads YFSETQ.

This chain uses TRBV7-2 with TRBJ2-7; 8 bases agree with TRBD1. CDR1 SGHTA and CDR2 FQGNSA come from the germline V gene. This CDR3 contains 13 residues. The J segment lost 5 bases and the V segment lost 6 bases, leaving 6 bases of the junction unmatched. CDR3 residues: CASRLGQGHEQYF. DNA for the CDR3: TGTGCCAGCAGACTAGGACAGGGCCACGAGCAGTACTTC.

The chain links TRBV9 to TRBJ2-2; no reliable D call. Trimming took off 4 bases at V and 2 bases at J, with 6 bases between the two ends. This CDR3 has 13 residues. CDR1 and CDR2 (germline): SGDLS, YYNGEE. The CDR3 here is CASSLFNTGELFF. CDR3 bases: TGTGCCAGCAGCCTTTTCAACACCGGGGAGCTGTTTTTT.

The chain employs TRBV7-9 and TRBJ2-7; D might be TRBD2 (5 bases). Germline CDR1 is SEHNR and CDR2 is FQNEAQ (reference sequence). This CDR3 contains 18 residues. The V gene lost 5 bases and the J gene lost 0 bases, with 23 bases spanning the gap. The CDR3 loop is CASSAPTISVSRSYEQYF. DNA of the CDR3: TGTGCCAGCAGCGCCCCGACTATCTCTGTAAGTCGCTCCTACGAGCAGTACTTC.

The chain employs TRBV28 and TRBJ1-2, with D unclear. The CDR3 has 14 amino acids. Per the germline V gene, CDR1 is MDHEN and CDR2 is SYDVKM. V lost 7 bases to trimming and J lost 7 bases, with 19 bases between them. The CDR3, as DNA: TGTGCCAGCACGAAGACGAAATCAGGATCTGGCTACACCTTC. The encoded protein is CASTKTKSGSGYTF.

The chain has TRBV19 and TRBJ1-2; perhaps TRBD1 as D (6 bases). The V gene lost 5 bases and the J gene lost 7 bases, with 17 bases spanning the gap. The CDR3 contains 14 residues. Germline loops: CDR1 LNHDA, CDR2 SQIVND (reference sequence). CDR3 in amino acids: CASSAAQQGFGYTF. The CDR3 DNA is TGTGCCAGTAGTGCCGCTCAACAGGGATTTGGCTACACCTTC.

The genes are TRBV6-1 and TRBJ2-2; D is uncertain. The CDR3 is 16 residues long. From germline, CDR1 is MNHNS and CDR2 SASEGT. Deletions cut 0 bases from V and 0 bases from J, with 8 bases between. CDR3: CASSEAYIANTGELFF. For the CDR3, the DNA is TGTGCCAGCAGTGAAGCGTACATCGCGAACACCGGGGAGCTGTTTTTT.

This rearrangement joins TRBV19 to TRBJ2-2; TRBD2 aligns across 14 bases. Germline CDR1 is LNHDA and CDR2 is SQIVND (reference sequence). V trimming: 6 bases; J trimming: 6 bases; junction bases outside the gene matches: 12. This CDR3 has 18 residues. CDR3 sequence: CASRVGEGLAGEAGELFF. As DNA, the CDR3 is TGTGCCAGTAGAGTAGGTGAGGGACTAGCGGGAGAGGCCGGGGAGCTGTTTTTT.

The chain is built from TRBV5-6 and TRBJ2-2; possible D gene TRBD2, 6 bases. V lost 6 bases and J 6 bases, leaving 24 bases between the germline ends. Per germline, CDR1 SGHDT and CDR2 YYEEEE. The CDR3 sequence is 17 residues long. The CDR3 DNA is TGTGCCAGCACCCGACTAGGTCTCCGGGAAAGGTCCGGGGAGCTGTTTTTT. This sequence encodes CASTRLGLRERSGELFF.

The chain carries TRBV9 and TRBJ2-1, with D hard to call. The germline V and J ends were trimmed by 2 bases and 7 bases, with 7 bases remaining between them. CDR3 length equals 12 residues. CDR1 is SGDLS and CDR2 is YYNGEE in the germline V gene. For the CDR3, the DNA is TGTGCCAGCAGCGTCGACTTAAATGAGCAGTTCTTC. The encoded protein is CASSVDLNEQFF.

CDR3 DNA sequence: TGTGCCAGCAGCTTAGCCCTCACCGGGGAGCTGTTTTTT. This encodes CASSLALTGELFF. This chain connects TRBV7-9 to TRBJ2-2; D is undetermined. The ends were cut back, 0 bases at V and 4 bases at J, with 3 bases in the middle. The germline V gene encodes CDR1 SEHNR and CDR2 FQNEAQ (reference sequence). This CDR3 is 13 amino acids long.

This chain uses TRBV29-1 with TRBJ2-1, with 12 bases matching TRBD2. The CDR3 is 17 amino acids. CDR1 and CDR2 (germline): SQVTM, ANQGSEA. With 4 bases clipped from V and 7 bases from J, the junction kept 14 bases outside the gene matches. In DNA form, the CDR3 reads TGCAGCGTTGGATTTAAGGCTAGCGGGAGGGCGTATAATGAGCAGTTCTTC. It specifies CSVGFKASGRAYNEQFF.

J is TRBJ2-7 and V is TRBV6-6, with 10 bases aligning to TRBD2. Germline loops: CDR1 MNHNY, CDR2 SVGAGI (reference sequence). Trimming removed 6 bases from V and 2 bases from J; junction bases left unmatched: 4. The CDR3 spans 14 residues. The CDR3 DNA sequence: TGTGCCAGCAGGAGCGGGGGGGTGACCTACGAGCAGTACTTC. Residues: CASRSGGVTYEQYF.

This chain connects TRBV19 to TRBJ2-1; TRBD1 matches 8 bases. Germline assignment: CDR1 LNHDA and CDR2 SQIVND (reference sequence). V dropped 6 bases and J dropped 5; count of bases not matched to a gene: 15. CDR3 length: 17 residues. The CDR3 loop reads CASSSRGSGGADNEQFF. The CDR3 DNA is TGTGCCAGTAGCTCCAGGGGCTCAGGGGGCGCGGACAATGAGCAGTTCTTC.

This clone was recorded only once. This chain connects TRBV7-2 to TRBJ1-1, with 9 positions matching TRBD1. The CDR3 spans 14 residues. V dropped 5 bases and J dropped 4; count of bases not matched to a gene: 5. Per germline, CDR1 SGHTA and CDR2 FQGNSA. The DNA for the CDR3 is TGTGCCAGCAGCCCGCAACAGGGGGCCACTGAAGCTTTCTTT. It translates to CASSPQQGATEAFF.